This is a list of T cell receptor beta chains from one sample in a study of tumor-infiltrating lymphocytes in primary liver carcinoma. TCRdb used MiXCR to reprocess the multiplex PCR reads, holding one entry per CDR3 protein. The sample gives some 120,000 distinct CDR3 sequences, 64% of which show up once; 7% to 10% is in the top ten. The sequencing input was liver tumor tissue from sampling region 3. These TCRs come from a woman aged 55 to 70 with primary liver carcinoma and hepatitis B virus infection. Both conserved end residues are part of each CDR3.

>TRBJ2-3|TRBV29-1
CSVAVRTSTDAQYF
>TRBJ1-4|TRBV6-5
CASSSTTTNEKLFF
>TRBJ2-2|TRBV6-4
CANSDGYTGELFF
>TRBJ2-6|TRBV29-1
CSVLYPGRGSEANVLTF
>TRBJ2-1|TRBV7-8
CASNPAGDEQFF
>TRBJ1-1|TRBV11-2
CASSFRWDRDTEASF
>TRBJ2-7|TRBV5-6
CASSFLYEQYF
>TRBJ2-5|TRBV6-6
CASTASEARETQHF
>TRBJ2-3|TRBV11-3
CASRRPGRTDTQYF
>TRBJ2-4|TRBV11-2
CDSSLSAPLGNIQYF
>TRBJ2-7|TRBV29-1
CSGALREKQYF
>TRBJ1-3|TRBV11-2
CPSNSRPDRGAYSGNTIYF
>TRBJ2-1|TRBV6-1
CASTAGLVNNEQFF
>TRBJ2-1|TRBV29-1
CNVRAGGNEQFF
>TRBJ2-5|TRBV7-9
CASSLVQGTKTRYF
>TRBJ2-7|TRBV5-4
CASSLAPGRQYEQYF
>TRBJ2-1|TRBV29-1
CSASGTSGRGYEQFF
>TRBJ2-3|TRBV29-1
CGVQRLAGEDMQYF
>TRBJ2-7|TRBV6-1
CAGSELARAGYEQYF
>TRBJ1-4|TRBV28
CASRAHGALSEKLFF
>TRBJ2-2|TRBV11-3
CASSREEATGELFF
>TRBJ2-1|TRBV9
CASSETLGGIAGNEQFF
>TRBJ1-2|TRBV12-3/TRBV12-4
CASSTHGSSVYGYTF
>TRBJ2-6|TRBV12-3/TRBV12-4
CASSPVGSGANVLTF
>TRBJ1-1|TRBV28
CASWAGDGGTEAFF
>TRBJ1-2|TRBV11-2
CANSSHMNYGYTF
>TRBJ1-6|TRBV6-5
CASSYSGSVGSPLHF
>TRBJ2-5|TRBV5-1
CASRAAETQYF
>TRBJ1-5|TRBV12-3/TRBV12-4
CASTIGGIGQPQHF
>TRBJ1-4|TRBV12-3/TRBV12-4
CASSANEGGTNEKLFF
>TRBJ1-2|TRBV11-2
CASNLNRGFYGYTF